The rows below give T cell receptor beta chains drawn from one sample of a study of T cell repertoires in cytomegalovirus infection. TCRdb fed the reads into MiXCR, producing one record per CDR3 protein. The sample has about 920,000 distinct CDR3 sequences, more than 25% seen once. Their recognized antigens are unknown. The sequencing here drew on cultured CD8+ T cells from PBMCs, taken from culture after CMV antigen stimulation. The receptors were sampled from a human donor in good health (CMV status not recorded). Some clones in this sample may be carry-over from other donors' samples. Both conserved end residues are part of each CDR3. The D gene is left open where the match is weak. Not every row has a clone size; where given, it reads once, few, many or a size class.

cdr3_nt: TGTGCCATCAGTGAGCTAGCGGGGGGGGACAATGAGCAGTTCTTC
cdr3_aa: CAISELAGGDNEQFF
v_call: TRBV10-3
d_call: TRBD2
clone_size: NA
j_call: TRBJ2-1

cdr3_nt: TGTGCTAGTGGTTTTGGGGTTGAACTCAGAATCGGCGAAAAACTGTTTTTT
cdr3_aa: CASGFGVELRIGEKLFF
v_call: TRBV12-5
d_call: NA
clone_size: NA
j_call: TRBJ1-4

cdr3_nt: TGTGCCAGCAGTCCGGGGGGGACCCGCGGCGAGCAGTACTTC
cdr3_aa: CASSPGGTRGEQYF
v_call: TRBV27
d_call: TRBD2
clone_size: NA
j_call: TRBJ2-7

cdr3_nt: TGTGCCAGTAGTATAACAATGAACACTGAAGCTTTCTTT
cdr3_aa: CASSITMNTEAFF
v_call: TRBV19
d_call: NA
clone_size: many
j_call: TRBJ1-1

cdr3_nt: TGTGCCAGCAGCTTCCGACAGGGACCCCCCGACAATGAGCAGTTCTTC
cdr3_aa: CASSFRQGPPDNEQFF
v_call: TRBV5-6
d_call: TRBD1
clone_size: NA
j_call: TRBJ2-1

cdr3_nt: TGTGCCAGCAGTTACGGGACAGATCGATTGTACTACACCTTC
cdr3_aa: CASSYGTDRLYYTF
v_call: TRBV6-5
d_call: TRBD1
clone_size: few
j_call: TRBJ1-2

cdr3_nt: TGTGCCAGCAGTTGGGGGGCCAGCTCCTACAATGAGCAGTTCTTC
cdr3_aa: CASSWGASSYNEQFF
v_call: TRBV7-9
d_call: NA
clone_size: many
j_call: TRBJ2-1

cdr3_nt: TGTGCCAGCAGTGCCAGACAGGAACTGAACATGGAGAACACTGAAGCTTTCTTT
cdr3_aa: CASSARQELNMENTEAFF
v_call: TRBV27
d_call: NA
clone_size: few
j_call: TRBJ1-1

cdr3_nt: TGTGCCAGCAGTGCGGACAGGGCCCCAATTTTGGAGCAGTTCTTC
cdr3_aa: CASSADRAPILEQFF
v_call: TRBV25-1
d_call: TRBD1
clone_size: NA
j_call: TRBJ2-1

cdr3_nt: TGTGCCAGCAGCGTGACTAGCGGGGTGACGAACACCGGGGAGCTGTTTTTT
cdr3_aa: CASSVTSGVTNTGELFF
v_call: TRBV7-9
d_call: TRBD2
clone_size: NA
j_call: TRBJ2-2

cdr3_nt: TGTGCCAGCAGTGAAGCCTTTAGCGGGGGGGGAATGGAGACCCAGTACTTC
cdr3_aa: CASSEAFSGGGMETQYF
v_call: TRBV6-1
d_call: TRBD2
clone_size: NA
j_call: TRBJ2-5

cdr3_nt: TGCGCCAGCAGCCAAGGGTTCGGGGGCACAGATACGCAGTATTTT
cdr3_aa: CASSQGFGGTDTQYF
v_call: TRBV4-3
d_call: NA
clone_size: few
j_call: TRBJ2-3

cdr3_nt: TGCAGTGCTCTGTCGGGAGAAAATGAAAAACTGTTTTTT
cdr3_aa: CSALSGENEKLFF
v_call: TRBV20-1
d_call: NA
clone_size: NA
j_call: TRBJ1-4

cdr3_nt: TGTGCCAGCAGCTTGGGGACCTTCTTCACCTATGGCTACACCTTC
cdr3_aa: CASSLGTFFTYGYTF
v_call: TRBV5-6
d_call: NA
clone_size: few
j_call: TRBJ1-2

cdr3_nt: TGTGCCAGCAGCTTCCCTCGGCTCACATCGAGCTCTGGAAACACCATATATTTT
cdr3_aa: CASSFPRLTSSSGNTIYF
v_call: TRBV9
d_call: NA
clone_size: NA
j_call: TRBJ1-3

cdr3_nt: TGTGCCAGCAGCTTAGGTCCAGGCTTTAGCTCTGGAAACACCATATATTTT
cdr3_aa: CASSLGPGFSSGNTIYF
v_call: TRBV7-9
d_call: NA
clone_size: NA
j_call: TRBJ1-3

cdr3_nt: TGTGCCAGCAGCTTAGCGGGGCTAGAAGATTTCTTT
cdr3_aa: CASSLAGLEDFF
v_call: TRBV7-4
d_call: NA
clone_size: NA
j_call: TRBJ1-1

cdr3_nt: TGCGCCAGCAGCCAAGCATTGAACACCGGGGAGCTGTTTTTT
cdr3_aa: CASSQALNTGELFF
v_call: TRBV4-1
d_call: NA
clone_size: NA
j_call: TRBJ2-2

cdr3_nt: TGTGCCAGCAGTGGGACGAGCAATCAGCCCCAGCATTTT
cdr3_aa: CASSGTSNQPQHF
v_call: TRBV12-3/TRBV12-4
d_call: NA
clone_size: many
j_call: TRBJ1-5

cdr3_nt: TGTGCCAGCAGCTTAGGAGGGTTCAACGAGCAGTACTTC
cdr3_aa: CASSLGGFNEQYF
v_call: TRBV7-6
d_call: NA
clone_size: many
j_call: TRBJ2-7

cdr3_nt: TGTGCCAGCAGTTACCCAATGGGGGGATCCTGGGACACAGGGAACACCGGGGAGCTGTTTTTT
cdr3_aa: CASSYPMGGSWDTGNTGELFF
v_call: TRBV6-8
d_call: NA
clone_size: NA
j_call: TRBJ2-2

cdr3_nt: TGTGCCAGTGCCCCAAGAGCTCGAGGAAATGGCTACACCTTC
cdr3_aa: CASAPRARGNGYTF
v_call: TRBV19
d_call: NA
clone_size: once
j_call: TRBJ1-2

cdr3_nt: TGTGCCAGCAGCCCCGGGACACCCGCTTTAAACGAGCAGTACTTC
cdr3_aa: CASSPGTPALNEQYF
v_call: TRBV12-3/TRBV12-4
d_call: NA
clone_size: NA
j_call: TRBJ2-7

cdr3_nt: TGTGCCAGCAGCCAAGATCTGGTTAGTTTGACAGACAATTCACCCCTCCACTTT
cdr3_aa: CASSQDLVSLTDNSPLHF
v_call: TRBV4-2
d_call: NA
clone_size: few
j_call: TRBJ1-6

cdr3_nt: TGTGCCAGCAGCTTAGTGGAGCATTGGGCCAGGGTTTCACCCCTCCACTTT
cdr3_aa: CASSLVEHWARVSPLHF
v_call: TRBV7-2
d_call: NA
clone_size: many
j_call: TRBJ1-6

cdr3_nt: TGCAGCGTTGACCCCTATCGTGTGAACACTGAAGCTTTCTTT
cdr3_aa: CSVDPYRVNTEAFF
v_call: TRBV29-1
d_call: NA
clone_size: few
j_call: TRBJ1-1

cdr3_nt: TGCGCCAGCAGCCAAGGTCCAGCCAGCTCCTACGAGCAGTACTTC
cdr3_aa: CASSQGPASSYEQYF
v_call: TRBV4-1
d_call: NA
clone_size: few
j_call: TRBJ2-7

cdr3_nt: TGTGCCAGCAGCATCGCTCCGGGACTAGCGGGACGGTACAATGAGCAGTTCTTC
cdr3_aa: CASSIAPGLAGRYNEQFF
v_call: TRBV7-9
d_call: TRBD2
clone_size: NA
j_call: TRBJ2-1

cdr3_nt: TGTGCCAGCAGTTTATGGGGGTCTGACACTGAAGCTTTCTTT
cdr3_aa: CASSLWGSDTEAFF
v_call: TRBV27
d_call: NA
clone_size: few
j_call: TRBJ1-1

cdr3_nt: TGCGCCAGCAGCCAAGATCGTACCGGAGGCGAGCAGTACTTC
cdr3_aa: CASSQDRTGGEQYF
v_call: TRBV4-1
d_call: NA
clone_size: NA
j_call: TRBJ2-7

cdr3_nt: TGTGCCAGCAGCTCGACAAAAAACAGGGGGCTACCGAACACCGGGGAGCTGTTTTTT
cdr3_aa: CASSSTKNRGLPNTGELFF
v_call: TRBV7-9
d_call: TRBD1
clone_size: NA
j_call: TRBJ2-2

cdr3_nt: TGTGCCAGCAGCTTTGGACGACCCTCAGATACGCAGTATTTT
cdr3_aa: CASSFGRPSDTQYF
v_call: TRBV27
d_call: NA
clone_size: few
j_call: TRBJ2-3

cdr3_nt: TGTGCCAGTAGTATAGGGAGGGGGGATGAGCAGTTCTTC
cdr3_aa: CASSIGRGDEQFF
v_call: TRBV19
d_call: NA
clone_size: few
j_call: TRBJ2-1

cdr3_nt: TGTGCCAGCACCCCGGGACAGGGGAAGACCCAGTACTTC
cdr3_aa: CASTPGQGKTQYF
v_call: TRBV6-6
d_call: TRBD1
clone_size: NA
j_call: TRBJ2-5

cdr3_nt: TGTGCCAGCAGTCCGGGGGTGGCGTTCTCTTCCTACAATGAGCAGTTCTTC
cdr3_aa: CASSPGVAFSSYNEQFF
v_call: TRBV11-3
d_call: NA
clone_size: many
j_call: TRBJ2-1

cdr3_nt: TGTGCCACCAATAACAGGGTTCTCAATCAGCCCCAGCATTTT
cdr3_aa: CATNNRVLNQPQHF
v_call: TRBV28
d_call: NA
clone_size: many
j_call: TRBJ1-5

cdr3_nt: TGTGCCAGCAGCGAGGGAGGTTGGGATTCACCCCTCCACTTT
cdr3_aa: CASSEGGWDSPLHF
v_call: TRBV12-3/TRBV12-4
d_call: NA
clone_size: NA
j_call: TRBJ1-6

cdr3_nt: TGTGCCAGCAGGATCTCAGGGGGACAGGTGACCGGGGAGCTGTTTTTT
cdr3_aa: CASRISGGQVTGELFF
v_call: TRBV6-6
d_call: TRBD1
clone_size: few
j_call: TRBJ2-2

cdr3_nt: TGTGCCAGCAGCTTATTAGGGGATTATATTACCGGGGAGCTGTTTTTT
cdr3_aa: CASSLLGDYITGELFF
v_call: TRBV7-6
d_call: NA
clone_size: NA
j_call: TRBJ2-2

cdr3_nt: TGTGCCAGCAGCTCAACTAGCGGGAGACGCACAGATACGCAGTATTTT
cdr3_aa: CASSSTSGRRTDTQYF
v_call: TRBV7-9
d_call: TRBD2
clone_size: NA
j_call: TRBJ2-3

cdr3_nt: TGCAGTGCTAGTAACCCGGGACAGTCCTACGAGCAGTACTTC
cdr3_aa: CSASNPGQSYEQYF
v_call: TRBV20-1
d_call: TRBD1
clone_size: few
j_call: TRBJ2-7

cdr3_nt: TGTGCCAGCCCCGGGACAGAAGAGACCCAGTACTTC
cdr3_aa: CASPGTEETQYF
v_call: TRBV12-3/TRBV12-4
d_call: TRBD1
clone_size: NA
j_call: TRBJ2-5

cdr3_nt: TGTGCCAGCAGTCGGGACAGGGCAGATACGCAGTATTTT
cdr3_aa: CASSRDRADTQYF
v_call: TRBV12-3/TRBV12-4
d_call: TRBD1
clone_size: NA
j_call: TRBJ2-3

cdr3_nt: TGTGCCAGCAGTTACTCGGGGACTCCTCTTCCCTACAATGAGCAGTTCTTC
cdr3_aa: CASSYSGTPLPYNEQFF
v_call: TRBV6-6
d_call: NA
clone_size: NA
j_call: TRBJ2-1

cdr3_nt: TGTGCCAGCAGCCCCGCGGCAGGTTATAATGAAAAACTGTTTTTT
cdr3_aa: CASSPAAGYNEKLFF
v_call: TRBV7-9
d_call: NA
clone_size: NA
j_call: TRBJ1-4

cdr3_nt: TGCAGTCCACACGACAGGGTCAGGATTTATAATTCACCCCTCCACTTT
cdr3_aa: CSPHDRVRIYNSPLHF
v_call: TRBV20-1
d_call: TRBD1
clone_size: NA
j_call: TRBJ1-6

cdr3_nt: TGTGCCAGCAGCTTAGCCGTCGGGGATCAGCCCCAGCATTTT
cdr3_aa: CASSLAVGDQPQHF
v_call: TRBV7-8
d_call: NA
clone_size: many
j_call: TRBJ1-5

cdr3_nt: TGTGCCAGTGGGGGCTCCTATAATTCACCCCTCCACTTT
cdr3_aa: CASGGSYNSPLHF
v_call: TRBV27
d_call: NA
clone_size: many
j_call: TRBJ1-6

cdr3_nt: TGTGCCAGCAGCTCCAGCGTCCGGACAGACACTGAAGCTTTCTTT
cdr3_aa: CASSSSVRTDTEAFF
v_call: TRBV7-8
d_call: NA
clone_size: medium-sized
j_call: TRBJ1-1

cdr3_nt: TGTGCCACCAGCAGAGGGGACACGAGCTCCTACGAGCAGTACTTC
cdr3_aa: CATSRGDTSSYEQYF
v_call: TRBV15
d_call: NA
clone_size: NA
j_call: TRBJ2-7

cdr3_nt: TGTGCCAGCAGTCCTCACCGGTACGACACAAGCTCTGGGGCCAACGTCCTGACTTTC
cdr3_aa: CASSPHRYDTSSGANVLTF
v_call: TRBV12-3/TRBV12-4
d_call: NA
clone_size: NA
j_call: TRBJ2-6

cdr3_nt: TGTGCTAGCAGTTCCCGGGGGTTAGAGACCCAGTACTTC
cdr3_aa: CASSSRGLETQYF
v_call: TRBV7-7
d_call: NA
clone_size: few
j_call: TRBJ2-5

cdr3_nt: TGCGCCAGCAGCCACAAATTTCTAGATTTAGCGGGGGGGAAGGAGACCCAGTACTTC
cdr3_aa: CASSHKFLDLAGGKETQYF
v_call: TRBV4-1
d_call: TRBD2
clone_size: many
j_call: TRBJ2-5

cdr3_nt: TGTGCCAGTGGGCTGGGGGACAGGATAAATCAGCCCCAGCATTTT
cdr3_aa: CASGLGDRINQPQHF
v_call: TRBV19
d_call: TRBD1
clone_size: few
j_call: TRBJ1-5

cdr3_nt: TGTGCCAGCAGTTTAGGGGCCCGTGGGTACGAGCAGTACTTC
cdr3_aa: CASSLGARGYEQYF
v_call: TRBV27
d_call: NA
clone_size: few
j_call: TRBJ2-7

cdr3_nt: TGTGCCACCCTCACGTCTAACTATGGCTACACCTTC
cdr3_aa: CATLTSNYGYTF
v_call: TRBV6-5
d_call: NA
clone_size: NA
j_call: TRBJ1-2

cdr3_nt: TGTGCCAGCAGTTTATACCGCCCGGGCAGGGCACATAACTATGGCTACACCTTC
cdr3_aa: CASSLYRPGRAHNYGYTF
v_call: TRBV27
d_call: NA
clone_size: NA
j_call: TRBJ1-2

cdr3_nt: TGTGCCAGCAGCTTGAGAACAGGGGTAGAAAAACTGTTTTTT
cdr3_aa: CASSLRTGVEKLFF
v_call: TRBV11-2
d_call: TRBD1
clone_size: NA
j_call: TRBJ1-4

cdr3_nt: TGTGCCAGCAGCGAAGGACAGTTTAGCAATCAGCCCCAGCATTTT
cdr3_aa: CASSEGQFSNQPQHF
v_call: TRBV6-1
d_call: NA
clone_size: NA
j_call: TRBJ1-5